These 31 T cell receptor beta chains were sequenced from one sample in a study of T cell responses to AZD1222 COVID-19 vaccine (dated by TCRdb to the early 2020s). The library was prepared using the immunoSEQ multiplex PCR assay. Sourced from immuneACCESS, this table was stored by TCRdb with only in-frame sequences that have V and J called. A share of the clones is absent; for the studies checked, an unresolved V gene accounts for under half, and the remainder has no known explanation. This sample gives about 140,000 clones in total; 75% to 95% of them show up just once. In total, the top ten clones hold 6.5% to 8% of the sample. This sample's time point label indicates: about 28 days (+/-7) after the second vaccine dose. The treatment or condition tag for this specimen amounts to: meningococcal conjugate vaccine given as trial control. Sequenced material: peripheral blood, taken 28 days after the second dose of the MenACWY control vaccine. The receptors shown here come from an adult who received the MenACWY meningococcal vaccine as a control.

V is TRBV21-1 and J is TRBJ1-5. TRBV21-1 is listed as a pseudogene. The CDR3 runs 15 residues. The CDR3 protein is CASSKEGVGGWPQHF. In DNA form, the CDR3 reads TGTGCCAGCAGCAAAGAGGGGGTAGGGGGGTGGCCCCAGCATTTT.

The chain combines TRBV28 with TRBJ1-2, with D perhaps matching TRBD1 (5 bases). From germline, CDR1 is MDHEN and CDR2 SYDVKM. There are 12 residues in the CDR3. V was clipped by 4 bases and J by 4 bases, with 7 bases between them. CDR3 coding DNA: TGTGCCAGCAGTTCAGGGCCCTATGGCTACACCTTC. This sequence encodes CASSSGPYGYTF.

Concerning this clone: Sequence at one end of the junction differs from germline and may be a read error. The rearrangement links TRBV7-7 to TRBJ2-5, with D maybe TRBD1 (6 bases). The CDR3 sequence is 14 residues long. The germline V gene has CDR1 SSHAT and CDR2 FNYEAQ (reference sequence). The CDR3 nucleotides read TGTGCTAGCAGCCCTACAGGGATGGAGGAGACCCAGTACTTC. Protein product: CASSPTGMEETQYF. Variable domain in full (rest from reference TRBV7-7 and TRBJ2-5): GAGVSQSPRYKVTKRGQDVTLRCDPISSHATLYWYQQALGQGPEFLTYFNYEAQPDKSGLPSDRFSAERPEGSISTLTIQRTEQRDSAMYRCASSPTGMEETQYFGPGTRLLVL.

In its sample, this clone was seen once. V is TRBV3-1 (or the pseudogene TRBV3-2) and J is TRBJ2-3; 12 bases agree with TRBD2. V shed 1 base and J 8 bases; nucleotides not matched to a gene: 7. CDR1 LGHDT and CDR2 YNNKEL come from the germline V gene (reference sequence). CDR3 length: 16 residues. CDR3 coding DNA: TGTGCCAGCAGCCAAGGCCTAGCGGGGGGGCGGGGTACGCAGTATTTT. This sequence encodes CASSQGLAGGRGTQYF.

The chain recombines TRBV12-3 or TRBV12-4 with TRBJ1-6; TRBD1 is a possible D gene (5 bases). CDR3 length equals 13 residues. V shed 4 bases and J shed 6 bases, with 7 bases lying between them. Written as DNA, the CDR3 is TGTGCCAGCAGTTCTGACAGTAATTCACCCCTCCACTTT. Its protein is CASSSDSNSPLHF.

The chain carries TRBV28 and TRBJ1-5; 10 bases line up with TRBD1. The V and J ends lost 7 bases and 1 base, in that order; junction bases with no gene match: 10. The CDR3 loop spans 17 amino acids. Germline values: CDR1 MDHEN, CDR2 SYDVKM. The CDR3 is CASKSPGQGRSNQPQHF. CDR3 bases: TGTGCCAGCAAATCTCCGGGACAGGGGAGAAGCAATCAGCCCCAGCATTTT.

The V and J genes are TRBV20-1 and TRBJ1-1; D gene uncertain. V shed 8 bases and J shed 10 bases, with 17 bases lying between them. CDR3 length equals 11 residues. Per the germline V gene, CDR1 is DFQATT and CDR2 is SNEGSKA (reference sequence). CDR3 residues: CSPTLVGRAFF. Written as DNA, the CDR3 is TGCAGTCCCACCCTTGTGGGCAGAGCTTTCTTT.

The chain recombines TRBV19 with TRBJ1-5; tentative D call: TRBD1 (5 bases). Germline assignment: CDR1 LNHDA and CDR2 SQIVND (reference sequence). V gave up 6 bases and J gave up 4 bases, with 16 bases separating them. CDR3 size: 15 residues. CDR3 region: CASSSGRAGNQPQHF. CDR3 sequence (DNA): TGTGCCAGTAGCTCGGGGCGGGCAGGGAATCAGCCCCAGCATTTT.

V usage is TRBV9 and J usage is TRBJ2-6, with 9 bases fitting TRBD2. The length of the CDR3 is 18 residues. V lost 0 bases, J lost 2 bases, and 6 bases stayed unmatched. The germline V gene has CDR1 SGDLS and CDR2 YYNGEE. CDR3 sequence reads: CASSVDLRGGAGANVLTF. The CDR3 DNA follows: TGTGCCAGCAGCGTAGATTTGCGGGGGGGCGCTGGGGCCAACGTCCTGACTTTC.

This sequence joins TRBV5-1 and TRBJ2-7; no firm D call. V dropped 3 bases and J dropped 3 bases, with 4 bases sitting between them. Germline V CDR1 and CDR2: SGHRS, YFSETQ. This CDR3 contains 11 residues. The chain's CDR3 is CASSSDYEQYF. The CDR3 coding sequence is TGCGCCAGCAGCTCCGACTACGAGCAGTACTTC.

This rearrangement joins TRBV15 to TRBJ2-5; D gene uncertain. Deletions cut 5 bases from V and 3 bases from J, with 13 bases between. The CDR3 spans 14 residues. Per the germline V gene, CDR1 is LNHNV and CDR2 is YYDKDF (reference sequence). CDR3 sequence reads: CATSRSPLEETQYF. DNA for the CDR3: TGTGCCACCAGCCGCTCTCCCCTAGAAGAGACCCAGTACTTC. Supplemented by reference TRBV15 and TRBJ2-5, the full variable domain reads DAMVIQNPRYQVTQFGKPVTLSCSQTLNHNVMYWYQQKSSQAPKLLFHYYDKDFNNEADTPDNFQSRRPNTSFCFLDIRSPGLGDTAMYLCATSRSPLEETQYFGPGTRLLVL.

The CDR3, as DNA: TGTGCCAGCAGTGACGGGGCGGGGGGGCCAGGAGATACGCAGTATTTT. Its translation is CASSDGAGGPGDTQYF. The chain carries TRBV6-4 and TRBJ2-3, with 9 bases fitting TRBD2. Germline CDR1 is MRHNA and CDR2 is SNTAGT. V dropped 2 bases and J dropped 5; count of bases not matched to a gene: 8. The CDR3 has 16 residues.

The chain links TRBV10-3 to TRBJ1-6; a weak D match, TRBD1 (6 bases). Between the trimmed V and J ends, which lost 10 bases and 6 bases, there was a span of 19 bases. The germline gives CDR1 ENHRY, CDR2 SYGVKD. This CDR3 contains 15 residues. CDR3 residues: CATSSIGQLNSPLHF. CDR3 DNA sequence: TGTGCCACCTCCTCCATTGGACAGCTTAATTCACCCCTCCACTTT.

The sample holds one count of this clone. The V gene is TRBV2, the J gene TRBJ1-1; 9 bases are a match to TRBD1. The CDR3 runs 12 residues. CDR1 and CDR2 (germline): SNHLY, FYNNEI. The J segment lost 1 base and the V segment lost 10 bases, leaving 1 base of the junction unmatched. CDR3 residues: CATGQGNTEAFF. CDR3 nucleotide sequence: TGTGCCACGGGACAGGGGAACACTGAAGCTTTCTTT.

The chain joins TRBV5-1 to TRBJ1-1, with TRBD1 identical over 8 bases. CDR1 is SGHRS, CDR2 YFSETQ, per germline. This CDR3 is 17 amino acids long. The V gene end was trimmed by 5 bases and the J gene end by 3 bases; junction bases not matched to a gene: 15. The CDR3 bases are TGCGCCAGCAGGGGGGAGACAGGGGAGGGCTTTGACACTGAAGCTTTCTTT. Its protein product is CASRGETGEGFDTEAFF. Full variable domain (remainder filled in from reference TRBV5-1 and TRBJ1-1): KAGVTQTPRYLIKTRGQQVTLSCSPISGHRSVSWYQQTPGQGLQFLFEYFSETQRNKGNFPGRFSGRQFSNSRSEMNVSTLELGDSALYLCASRGETGEGFDTEAFFGQGTRLTVV.

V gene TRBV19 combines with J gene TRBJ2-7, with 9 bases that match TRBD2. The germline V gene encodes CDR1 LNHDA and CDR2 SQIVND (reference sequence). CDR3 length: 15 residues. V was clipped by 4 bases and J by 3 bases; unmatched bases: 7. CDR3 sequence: CASSRGSGSGYEQYF. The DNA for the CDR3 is TGTGCCAGTAGTAGAGGTAGCGGGAGCGGCTACGAGCAGTACTTC.

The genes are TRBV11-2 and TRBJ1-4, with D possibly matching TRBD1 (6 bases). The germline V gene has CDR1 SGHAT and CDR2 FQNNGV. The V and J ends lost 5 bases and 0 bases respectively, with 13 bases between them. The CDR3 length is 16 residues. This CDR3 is CASSLLRQATNEKLFF. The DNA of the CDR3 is TGTGCCAGCAGCCTACTCCGACAGGCAACTAATGAAAAACTGTTTTTT.

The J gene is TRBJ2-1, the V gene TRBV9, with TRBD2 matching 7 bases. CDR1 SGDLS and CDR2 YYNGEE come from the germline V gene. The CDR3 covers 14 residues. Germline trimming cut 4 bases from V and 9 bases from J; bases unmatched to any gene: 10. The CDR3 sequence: CASSLFGTTSEQFF. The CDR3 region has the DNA TGTGCCAGCAGCCTGTTTGGGACTACCTCTGAGCAGTTCTTC.

DNA for the CDR3: TGTGCCATTCCCCACGGACCCTACGAGCAGTACTTC. It codes for CAIPHGPYEQYF. J is TRBJ2-7 and V is TRBV12-3 or TRBV12-4, with D uncertain. The V end lost 10 bases, the J end lost 2 bases, and 12 bases lay between the germline ends. CDR3 size: 12 residues.

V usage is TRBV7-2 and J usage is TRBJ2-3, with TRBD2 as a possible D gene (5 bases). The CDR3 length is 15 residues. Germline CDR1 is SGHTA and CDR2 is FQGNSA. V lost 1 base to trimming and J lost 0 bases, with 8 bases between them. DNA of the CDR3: TGTGCCAGCAGCTTAGGGACTCCTAGCACAGATACGCAGTATTTT. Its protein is CASSLGTPSTDTQYF. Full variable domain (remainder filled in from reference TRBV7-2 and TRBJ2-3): GAGVSQSPSNKVTEKGKDVELRCDPISGHTALYWYRQSLGQGLEFLIYFQGNSAPDKSGLPSDRFSAERTGGSVSTLTIQRTQQEDSAVYLCASSLGTPSTDTQYFGPGTRLTVL.

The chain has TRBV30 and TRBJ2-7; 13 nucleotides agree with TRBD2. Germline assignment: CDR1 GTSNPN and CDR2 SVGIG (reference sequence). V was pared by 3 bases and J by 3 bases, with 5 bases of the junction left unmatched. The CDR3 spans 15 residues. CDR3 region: CAWSARTSGGYEQYF. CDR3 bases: TGTGCCTGGAGCGCTCGGACTAGCGGGGGCTACGAGCAGTACTTC.

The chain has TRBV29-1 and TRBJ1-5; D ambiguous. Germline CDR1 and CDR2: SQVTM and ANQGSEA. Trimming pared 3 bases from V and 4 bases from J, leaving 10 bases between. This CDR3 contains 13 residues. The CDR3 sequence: CSVEWGINQPQHF. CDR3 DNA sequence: TGCAGCGTTGAGTGGGGTATTAATCAGCCCCAGCATTTT.

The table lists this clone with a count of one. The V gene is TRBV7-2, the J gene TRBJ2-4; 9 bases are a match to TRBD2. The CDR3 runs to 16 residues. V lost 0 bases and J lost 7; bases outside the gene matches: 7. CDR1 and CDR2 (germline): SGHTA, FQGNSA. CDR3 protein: CASSLAASGAGNIQYF. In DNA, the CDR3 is TGTGCCAGCAGCTTAGCGGCTAGCGGGGCCGGGAACATTCAGTACTTC.

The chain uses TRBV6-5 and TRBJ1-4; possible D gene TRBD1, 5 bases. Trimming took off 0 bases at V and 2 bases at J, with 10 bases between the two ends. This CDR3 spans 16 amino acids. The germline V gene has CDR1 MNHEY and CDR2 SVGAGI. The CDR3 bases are TGTGCCAGCAGTTACTCTATGACAGACACTAATGAAAAACTGTTTTTT. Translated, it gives CASSYSMTDTNEKLFF.

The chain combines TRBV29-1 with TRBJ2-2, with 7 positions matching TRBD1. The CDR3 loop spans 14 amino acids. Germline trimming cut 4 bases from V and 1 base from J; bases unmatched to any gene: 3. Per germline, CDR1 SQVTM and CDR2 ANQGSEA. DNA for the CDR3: TGCAGCGTTGGGAGGACAGGGAACACCGGGGAGCTGTTTTTT. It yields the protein CSVGRTGNTGELFF.

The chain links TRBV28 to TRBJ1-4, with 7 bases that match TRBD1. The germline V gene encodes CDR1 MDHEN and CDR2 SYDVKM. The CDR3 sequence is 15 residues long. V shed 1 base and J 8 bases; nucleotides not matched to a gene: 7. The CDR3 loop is CASSLYTGAWEKLFF. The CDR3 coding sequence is TGTGCCAGCAGTTTATATACAGGGGCGTGGGAAAAACTGTTTTTT. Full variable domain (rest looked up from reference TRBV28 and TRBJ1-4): DVKVTQSSRYLVKRTGEKVFLECVQDMDHENMFWYRQDPGLGLRLIYFSYDVKMKEKGDIPEGYSVSREKKERFSLILESASTNQTSMYLCASSLYTGAWEKLFFGSGTQLSVL.

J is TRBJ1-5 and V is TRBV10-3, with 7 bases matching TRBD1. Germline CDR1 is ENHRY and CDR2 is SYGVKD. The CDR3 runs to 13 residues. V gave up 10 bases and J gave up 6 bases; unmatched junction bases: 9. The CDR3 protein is CATTDRDGQPQHF. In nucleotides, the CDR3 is TGTGCCACGACAGACAGGGACGGTCAGCCCCAGCATTTT.

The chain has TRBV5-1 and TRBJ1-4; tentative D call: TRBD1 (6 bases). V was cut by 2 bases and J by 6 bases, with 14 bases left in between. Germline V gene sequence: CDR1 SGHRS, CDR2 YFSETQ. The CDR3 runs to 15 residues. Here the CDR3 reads CASSFLGTIDEKLFF. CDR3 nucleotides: TGCGCCAGCAGCTTTTTAGGGACAATCGATGAAAAACTGTTTTTT.

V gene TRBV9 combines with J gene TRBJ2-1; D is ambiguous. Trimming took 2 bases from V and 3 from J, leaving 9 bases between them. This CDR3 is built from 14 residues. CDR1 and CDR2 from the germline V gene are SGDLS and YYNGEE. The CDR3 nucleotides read TGTGCCAGCAGCGTGGACCCGGACTACAATGAGCAGTTCTTC. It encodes CASSVDPDYNEQFF.

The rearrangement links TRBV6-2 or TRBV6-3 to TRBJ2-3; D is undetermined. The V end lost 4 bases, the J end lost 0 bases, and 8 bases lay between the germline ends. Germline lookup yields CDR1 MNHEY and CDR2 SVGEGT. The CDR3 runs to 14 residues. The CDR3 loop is CASSSQPSTDTQYF. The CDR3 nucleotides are TGTGCCAGCAGTTCACAGCCCAGCACAGATACGCAGTATTTT.

The CDR3: CASSQSTGDYGYTF. The CDR3 coding sequence is TGTGCCAGCAGCCAGAGTACTGGAGACTATGGCTACACCTTC. The chain combines TRBV9 with TRBJ1-2; D ambiguous. The CDR3 contains 14 residues. The V end lost 4 bases, the J end lost 3 bases, and 13 bases lay between the germline ends. The germline V gene encodes CDR1 SGDLS and CDR2 YYNGEE.